This T cell receptor (beta chain) stems from a study of blood T cell repertoires in COVID-19. TCRdb's table, derived via immunoSEQ multiplex PCR, lists solely in-frame clones and lacks some. This table holds some 60,000 clones, roughly nine tenths found once. CDR1 and CDR2 from the germline V gene are SGHDT and YYEEEE. There are 11 residues in the CDR3. In regard to this clone: A junction boundary mismatches the germline segment, possibly from a read error.

J is TRBJ1-4 and V is TRBV5-6; TRBD1 aligns across 7 bases. Sequenced sample: peripheral blood. The sequence came from a man in his 60s with acute or convalescent COVID-19. This chain's CDR3 is CASSRQGLKSF. In DNA, the CDR3 is TGTGCCAGCAGCCGACAGGGTCTAAAAAGTTTT.